This T cell receptor (beta chain) was recorded in a study of identical twins. The study's findings and limits: Low generation probability was overrepresented in out-of-frame alpha sequences shared by twins.

Concerning this clonotype itself: Its antigen is unidentified.

The CDR3 is made up of 12 amino acids. The V gene lost 1 base and the J gene lost 8 bases, with 8 bases spanning the gap. Germline V gives CDR1 SGHVS, CDR2 FQNEAQ. Addition of a universal primer site occurred through template switching, and cDNA carried unique molecular identifiers. TCRdb re-called the 5' RACE reads through MiXCR, storing one row per CDR3 protein. The table records fewer than 500,000 distinct CDR3 sequences, more than 13% of them present only once. This same sample was also taken into another study, of yellow fever vaccine responses in identical twins.

This receptor was identified in a woman under 30 in good health. This sequence joins TRBV7-8 and TRBJ1-2, with D unresolved. Sequencing was performed on CD4+ T cells sorted from blood. This chain's CDR3 is CASSLGFMGYTF. The DNA of the CDR3 is TGTGCCAGCAGCTTAGGTTTTATGGGCTACACCTTC.